This entry lists 4 T cell receptor beta chains sequenced from one sample in a study of blood T cells in healthy people across ages (dated by TCRdb to about 2015). The protocol used for the library was 5' RACE. Sequencing was carried out with an Illumina HiSeq 2500. A second PCR of roughly 7 to 11 cycles was performed with a sample-barcoded 5' primer and a J-beta primer mix. Using fastp trimming at Q25 and MiXCR clonotype assembly, TCRdb reanalyzed the public sequencing data and kept in-frame beta chains. CDR3 protein sequences are deduplicated, and each keeps its most common genes and DNA. Across this sample there are around 800,000 distinct CDR3 sequences, with around 42% seen only once. The biggest ten clones account for around 21% of the sample. Input material: blood. Source of these receptors: a man in his fifties or sixties in good health.

A few counts support this clonotype. The chain carries TRBV28 and TRBJ2-3; D is ambiguous. CDR3 length equals 15 residues. Between the trimmed V and J ends, which lost 3 bases and 0 bases, there was a span of 10 bases. From germline, CDR1 is MDHEN and CDR2 SYDVKM. In nucleotides, the CDR3 is TGTGCCAGCAGTTTGCTCGCCCTCAGCACAGATACGCAGTATTTT. It encodes CASSLLALSTDTQYF.

The rearrangement uses TRBV28 and TRBJ2-3; TRBD2 aligns across 8 bases. Germline V gene sequence: CDR1 MDHEN, CDR2 SYDVKM. The V gene end was trimmed by 5 bases and the J gene end by 2 bases; junction bases not matched to a gene: 9. The CDR3 runs 16 residues. DNA for the CDR3: TGTGCCAGCAGTCGAATACTAGCGGTAGACACAGATACGCAGTATTTT. It translates to CASSRILAVDTDTQYF.

V usage is TRBV14 and J usage is TRBJ2-1; D may be TRBD1 (5 bases). V was cut by 3 bases and J by 9 bases, with 12 bases left in between. Germline V gives CDR1 SGHDN, CDR2 FVKESK. The CDR3 has 13 residues. This CDR3 reads CASSQDMVREQFF. Here the CDR3 DNA reads TGTGCCAGCAGCCAGGACATGGTTCGTGAGCAGTTCTTC.

The table lists this clonotype with a few counts. The V gene is TRBV5-6, the J gene TRBJ2-3; 11 bases map to TRBD2. CDR1 SGHDT and CDR2 YYEEEE come from the germline V gene. The CDR3 covers 18 residues. The junction had 9 bases not matched to a gene; V was cut back by 2 bases and J by 1 base. Written as DNA, the CDR3 is TGTGCCAGCAGCTTACCTAGCGGGGGGCGGTTGGGCACAGATACGCAGTATTTT. Protein sequence: CASSLPSGGRLGTDTQYF.